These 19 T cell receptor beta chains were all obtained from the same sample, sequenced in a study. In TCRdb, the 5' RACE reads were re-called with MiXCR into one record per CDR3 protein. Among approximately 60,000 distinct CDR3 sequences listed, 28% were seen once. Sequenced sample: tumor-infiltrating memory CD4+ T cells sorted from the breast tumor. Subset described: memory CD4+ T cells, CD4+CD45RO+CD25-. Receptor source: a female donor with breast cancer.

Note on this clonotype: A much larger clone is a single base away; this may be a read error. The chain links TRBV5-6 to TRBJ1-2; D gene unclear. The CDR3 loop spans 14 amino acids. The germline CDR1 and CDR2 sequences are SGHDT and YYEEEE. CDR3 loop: CASGFGHTYRGYTF. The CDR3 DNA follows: TGTGCCAGCGGCTTTGGGCACACCTATCGTGGCTACACCTTC. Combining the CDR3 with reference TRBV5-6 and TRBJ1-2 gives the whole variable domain DAGVTQSPTHLIKTRGQQVTLRCSPKSGHDTVSWYQQALGQGPQFIFQYYEEEERQRGNFPDRFSGHQFPNYSSELNVNALLLGDSALYLCASGFGHTYRGYTFGSGTRLTVV.

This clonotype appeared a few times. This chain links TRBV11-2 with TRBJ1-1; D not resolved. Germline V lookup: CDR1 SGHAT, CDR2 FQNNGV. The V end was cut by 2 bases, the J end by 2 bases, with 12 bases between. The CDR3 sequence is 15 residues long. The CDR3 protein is CASSLTFAGNTEAFF. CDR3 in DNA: TGTGCCAGCAGCTTAACTTTCGCCGGAAACACTGAAGCTTTCTTT.

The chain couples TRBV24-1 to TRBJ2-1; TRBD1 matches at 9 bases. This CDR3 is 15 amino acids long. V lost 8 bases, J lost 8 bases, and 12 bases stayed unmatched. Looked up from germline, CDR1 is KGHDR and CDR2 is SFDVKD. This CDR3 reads CATTGGDRDSHEQFF. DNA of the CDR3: TGTGCCACCACAGGTGGGGACAGGGATTCCCATGAGCAGTTCTTC.

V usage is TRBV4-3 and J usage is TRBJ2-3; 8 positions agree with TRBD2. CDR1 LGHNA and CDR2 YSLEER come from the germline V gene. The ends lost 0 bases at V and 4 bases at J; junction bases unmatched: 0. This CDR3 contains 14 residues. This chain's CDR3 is CASSQDGGADTQYF. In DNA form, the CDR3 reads TGCGCCAGCAGCCAAGACGGGGGGGCAGATACGCAGTATTTT.

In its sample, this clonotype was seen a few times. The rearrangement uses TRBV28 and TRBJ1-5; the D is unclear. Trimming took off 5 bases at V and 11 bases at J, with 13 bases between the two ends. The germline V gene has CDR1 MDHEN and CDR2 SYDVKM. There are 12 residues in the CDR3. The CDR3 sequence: CASSPHSESQHF. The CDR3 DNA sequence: TGTGCCAGCAGTCCTCACTCGGAATCCCAGCATTTT.

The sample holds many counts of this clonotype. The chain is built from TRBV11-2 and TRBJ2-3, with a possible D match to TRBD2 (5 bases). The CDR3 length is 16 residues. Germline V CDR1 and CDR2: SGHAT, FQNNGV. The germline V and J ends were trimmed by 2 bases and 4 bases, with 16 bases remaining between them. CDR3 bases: TGTGCCAGCAGCTTAATGGGAGCCGGTGGGTCAGATACGCAGTATTTT. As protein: CASSLMGAGGSDTQYF.

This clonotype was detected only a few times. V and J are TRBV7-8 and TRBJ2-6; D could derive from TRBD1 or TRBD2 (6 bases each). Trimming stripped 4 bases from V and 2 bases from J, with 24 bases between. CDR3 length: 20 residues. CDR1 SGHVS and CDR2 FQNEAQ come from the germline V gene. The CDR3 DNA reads TGTGCCAGCAGCTCGACGACAGGAAAGCCTCCGGGGGCTGGGGCCAACGTCCTGACTTTC. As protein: CASSSTTGKPPGAGANVLTF.

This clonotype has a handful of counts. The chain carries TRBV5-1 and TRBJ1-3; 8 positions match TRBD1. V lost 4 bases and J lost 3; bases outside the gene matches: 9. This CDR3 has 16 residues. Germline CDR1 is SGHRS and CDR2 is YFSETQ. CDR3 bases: TGCGCCAGCAGCGGGGGGACAGGCCTTTTTGGAAACACCATATATTTT. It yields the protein CASSGGTGLFGNTIYF.

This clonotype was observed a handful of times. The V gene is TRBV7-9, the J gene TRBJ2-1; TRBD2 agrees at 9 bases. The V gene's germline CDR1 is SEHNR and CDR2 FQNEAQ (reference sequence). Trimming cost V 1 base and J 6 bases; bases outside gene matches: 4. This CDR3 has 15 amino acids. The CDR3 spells CASSLGLAGSNEQFF. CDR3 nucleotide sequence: TGTGCCAGCAGCTTAGGCCTAGCGGGGTCCAATGAGCAGTTCTTC.

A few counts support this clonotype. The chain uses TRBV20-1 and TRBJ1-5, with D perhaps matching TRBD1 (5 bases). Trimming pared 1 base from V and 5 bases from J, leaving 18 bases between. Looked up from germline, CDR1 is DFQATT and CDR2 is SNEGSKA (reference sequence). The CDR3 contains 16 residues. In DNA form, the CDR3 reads TGCAGTGCTAGAGCCGAGACAGACACTTTCGATCAGCCCCAGCATTTT. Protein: CSARAETDTFDQPQHF.

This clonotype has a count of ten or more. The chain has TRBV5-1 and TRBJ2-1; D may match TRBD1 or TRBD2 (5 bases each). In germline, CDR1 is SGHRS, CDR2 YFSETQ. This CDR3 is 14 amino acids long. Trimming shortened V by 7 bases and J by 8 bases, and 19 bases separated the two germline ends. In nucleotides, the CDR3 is TGCGCCAGCCGGCCGGGACCACGGACCGATGAGCAGTTCTTC. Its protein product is CASRPGPRTDEQFF.

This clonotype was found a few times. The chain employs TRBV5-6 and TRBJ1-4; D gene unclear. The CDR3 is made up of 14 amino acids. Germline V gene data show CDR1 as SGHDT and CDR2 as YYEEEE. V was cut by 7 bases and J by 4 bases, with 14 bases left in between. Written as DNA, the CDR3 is TGTGCCAGCCAGATCCTGGGGAATAATGAAAAACTGTTTTTT. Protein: CASQILGNNEKLFF.

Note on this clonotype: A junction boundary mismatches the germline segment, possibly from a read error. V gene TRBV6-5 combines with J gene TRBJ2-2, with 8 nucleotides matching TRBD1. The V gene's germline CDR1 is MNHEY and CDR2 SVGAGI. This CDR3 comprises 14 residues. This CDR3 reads CASRRTGNTGELCF. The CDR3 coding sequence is TGTGCCAGCAGAAGGACAGGGAACACCGGGGAGCTGTGTTTT.

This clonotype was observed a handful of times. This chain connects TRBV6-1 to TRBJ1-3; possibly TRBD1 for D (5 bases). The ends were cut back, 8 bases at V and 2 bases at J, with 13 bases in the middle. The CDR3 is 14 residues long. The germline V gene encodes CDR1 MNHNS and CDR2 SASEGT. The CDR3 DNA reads TGTGCCAGCTGCAGACAGACCACTGGAAACACCATATATTTT. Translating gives CASCRQTTGNTIYF.

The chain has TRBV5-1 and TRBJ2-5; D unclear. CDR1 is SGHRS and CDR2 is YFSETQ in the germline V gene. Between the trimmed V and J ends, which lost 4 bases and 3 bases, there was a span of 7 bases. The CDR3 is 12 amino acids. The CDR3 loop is CASSHPKETQYF. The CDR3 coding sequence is TGCGCCAGCAGCCACCCTAAAGAGACCCAGTACTTC.

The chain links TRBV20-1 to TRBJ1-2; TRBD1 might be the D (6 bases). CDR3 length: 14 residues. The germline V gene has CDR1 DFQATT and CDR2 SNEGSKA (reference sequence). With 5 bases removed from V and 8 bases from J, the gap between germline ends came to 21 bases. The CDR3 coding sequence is TGCAGTGCTGGTTCCCGTTTCAGGGGCCACGGCTACACCTTC. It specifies CSAGSRFRGHGYTF.

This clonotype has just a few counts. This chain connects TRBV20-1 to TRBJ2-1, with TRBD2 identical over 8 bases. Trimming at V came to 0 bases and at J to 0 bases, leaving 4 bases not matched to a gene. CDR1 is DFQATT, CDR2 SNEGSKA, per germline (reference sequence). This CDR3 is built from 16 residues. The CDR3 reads CSARDPGTSSYNEQFF. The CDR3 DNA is TGCAGTGCTAGAGATCCCGGGACTAGCTCCTACAATGAGCAGTTCTTC.

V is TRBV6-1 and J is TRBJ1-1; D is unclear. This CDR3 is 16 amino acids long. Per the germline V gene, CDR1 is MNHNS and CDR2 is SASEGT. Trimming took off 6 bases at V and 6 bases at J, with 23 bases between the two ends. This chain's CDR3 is CASRGYGVWGSSEAFF. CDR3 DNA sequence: TGTGCCAGCAGAGGCTACGGGGTATGGGGATCGTCTGAAGCTTTCTTT.

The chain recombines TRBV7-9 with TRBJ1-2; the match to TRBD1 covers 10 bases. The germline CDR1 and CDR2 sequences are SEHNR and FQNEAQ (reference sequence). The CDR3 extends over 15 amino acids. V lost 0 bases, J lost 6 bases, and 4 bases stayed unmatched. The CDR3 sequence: CASSLAGGQGNGYTF. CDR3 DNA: TGTGCCAGCAGCTTAGCCGGGGGACAGGGGAATGGCTACACCTTC.